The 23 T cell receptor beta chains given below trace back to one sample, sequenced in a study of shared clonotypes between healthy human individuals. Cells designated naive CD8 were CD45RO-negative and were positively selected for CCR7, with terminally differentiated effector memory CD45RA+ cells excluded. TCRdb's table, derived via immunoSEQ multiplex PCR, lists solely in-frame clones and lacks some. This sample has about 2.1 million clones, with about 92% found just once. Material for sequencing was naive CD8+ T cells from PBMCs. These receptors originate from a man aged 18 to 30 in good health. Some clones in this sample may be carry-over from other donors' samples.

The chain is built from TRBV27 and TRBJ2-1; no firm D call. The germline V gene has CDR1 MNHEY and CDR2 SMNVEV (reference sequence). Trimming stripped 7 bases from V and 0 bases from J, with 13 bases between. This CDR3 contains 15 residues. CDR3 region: CASNPRASSYNEQFF. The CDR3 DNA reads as TGTGCCAGCAACCCCCGCGCGAGCTCCTACAATGAGCAGTTCTTC.

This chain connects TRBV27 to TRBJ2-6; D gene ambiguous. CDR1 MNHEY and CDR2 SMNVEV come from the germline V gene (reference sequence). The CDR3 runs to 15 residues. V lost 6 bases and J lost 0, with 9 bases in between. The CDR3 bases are TGTGCCAGCAGGCTCACTTACTCTGGGGCCAACGTCCTGACTTTC. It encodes CASRLTYSGANVLTF.

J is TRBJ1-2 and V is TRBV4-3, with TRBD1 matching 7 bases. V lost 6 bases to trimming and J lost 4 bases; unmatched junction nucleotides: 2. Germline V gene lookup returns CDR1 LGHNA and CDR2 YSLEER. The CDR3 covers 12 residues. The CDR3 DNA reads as TGCGCCAGCAGTCGGACAGGCTATGGCTACACCTTC. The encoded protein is CASSRTGYGYTF.

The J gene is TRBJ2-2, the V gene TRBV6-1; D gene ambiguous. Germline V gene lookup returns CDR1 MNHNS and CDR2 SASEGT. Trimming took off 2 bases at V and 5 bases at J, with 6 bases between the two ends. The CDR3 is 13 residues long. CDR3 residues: CASSERWTGELFF. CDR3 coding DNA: TGTGCCAGCAGTGAAAGGTGGACCGGGGAGCTGTTTTTT.

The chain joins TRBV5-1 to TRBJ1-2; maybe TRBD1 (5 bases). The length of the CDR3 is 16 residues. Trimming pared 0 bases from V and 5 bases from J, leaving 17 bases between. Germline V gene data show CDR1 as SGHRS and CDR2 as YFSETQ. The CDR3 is CASSLEGSDSAYGYTF. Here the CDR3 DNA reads TGCGCCAGCAGCTTGGAGGGTAGTGACAGCGCTTATGGCTACACCTTC.

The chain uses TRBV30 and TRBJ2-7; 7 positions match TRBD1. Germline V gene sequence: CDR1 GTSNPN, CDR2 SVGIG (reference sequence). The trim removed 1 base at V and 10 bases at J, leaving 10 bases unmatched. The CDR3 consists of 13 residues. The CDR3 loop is CAWSDGEGGPQYF. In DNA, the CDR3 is TGTGCCTGGAGTGACGGCGAAGGGGGCCCCCAGTACTTC.

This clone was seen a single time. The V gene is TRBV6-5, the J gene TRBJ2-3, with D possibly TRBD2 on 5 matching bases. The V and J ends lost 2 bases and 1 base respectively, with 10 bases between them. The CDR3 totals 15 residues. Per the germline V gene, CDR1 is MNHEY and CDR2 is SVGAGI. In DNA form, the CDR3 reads TGTGCCAGCAGTTACGCCCCCGGGGGCACAGATACGCAGTATTTT. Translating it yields CASSYAPGGTDTQYF.

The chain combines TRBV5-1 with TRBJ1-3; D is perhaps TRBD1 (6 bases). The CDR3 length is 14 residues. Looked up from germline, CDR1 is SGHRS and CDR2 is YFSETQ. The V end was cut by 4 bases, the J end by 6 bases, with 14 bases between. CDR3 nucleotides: TGCGCCAGCAGCGCCACAGGGTTGGAAAACACCATATATTTT. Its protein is CASSATGLENTIYF.

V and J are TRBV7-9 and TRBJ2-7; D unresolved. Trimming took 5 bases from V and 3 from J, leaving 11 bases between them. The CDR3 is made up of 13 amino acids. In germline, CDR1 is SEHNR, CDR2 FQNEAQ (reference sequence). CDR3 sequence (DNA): TGTGCCAGCAGCCCTACGACCGTCTACGAGCAGTACTTC. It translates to CASSPTTVYEQYF.

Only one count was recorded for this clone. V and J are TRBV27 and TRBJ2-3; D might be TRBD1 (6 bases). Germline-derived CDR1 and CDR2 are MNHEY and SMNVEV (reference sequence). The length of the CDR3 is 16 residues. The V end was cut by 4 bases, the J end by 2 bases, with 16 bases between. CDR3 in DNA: TGTGCCAGCAGTTCAATACCCAGGACAGACACAGATACGCAGTATTTT. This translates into CASSSIPRTDTDTQYF.

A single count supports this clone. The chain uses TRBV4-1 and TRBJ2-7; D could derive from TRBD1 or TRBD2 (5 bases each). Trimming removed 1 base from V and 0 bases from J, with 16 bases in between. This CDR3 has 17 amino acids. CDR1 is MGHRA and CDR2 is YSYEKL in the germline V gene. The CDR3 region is CASSQGGSGVISYEQYF. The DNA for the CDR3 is TGCGCCAGCAGCCAAGGGGGGTCGGGCGTCATCTCCTACGAGCAGTACTTC.

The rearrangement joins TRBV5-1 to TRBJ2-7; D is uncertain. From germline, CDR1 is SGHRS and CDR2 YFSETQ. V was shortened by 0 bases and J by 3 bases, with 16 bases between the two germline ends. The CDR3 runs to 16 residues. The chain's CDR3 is CASSLGVLRAHYEQYF. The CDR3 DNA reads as TGCGCCAGCAGCTTGGGGGTCCTAAGAGCCCACTACGAGCAGTACTTC.

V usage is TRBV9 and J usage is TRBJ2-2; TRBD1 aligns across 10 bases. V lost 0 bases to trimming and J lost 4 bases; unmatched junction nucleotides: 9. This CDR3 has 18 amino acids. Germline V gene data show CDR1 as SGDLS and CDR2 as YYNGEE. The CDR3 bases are TGTGCCAGCAGCGTAGCCCGGGGGGGACAGGGGTTCACCGGGGAGCTGTTTTTT. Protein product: CASSVARGGQGFTGELFF.

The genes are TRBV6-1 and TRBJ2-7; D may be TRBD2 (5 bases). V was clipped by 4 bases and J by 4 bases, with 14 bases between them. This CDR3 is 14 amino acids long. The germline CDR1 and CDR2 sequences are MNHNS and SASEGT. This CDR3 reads CASSGVGLGYEQYF. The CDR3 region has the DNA TGTGCCAGCAGTGGTGTAGGACTGGGTTACGAGCAGTACTTC.

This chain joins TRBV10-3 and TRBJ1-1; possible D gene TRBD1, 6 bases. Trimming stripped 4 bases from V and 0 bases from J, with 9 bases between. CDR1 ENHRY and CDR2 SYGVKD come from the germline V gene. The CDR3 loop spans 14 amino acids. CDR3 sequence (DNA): TGTGCCATCAGTGGGGACATCCTGAACACTGAAGCTTTCTTT. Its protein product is CAISGDILNTEAFF.

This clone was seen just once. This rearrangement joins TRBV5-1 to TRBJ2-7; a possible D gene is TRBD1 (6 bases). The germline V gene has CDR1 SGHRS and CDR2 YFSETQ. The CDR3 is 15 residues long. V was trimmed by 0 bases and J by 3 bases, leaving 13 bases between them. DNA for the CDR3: TGCGCCAGCAGCTTGGCCTCAGGGGCCTTCTACGAGCAGTACTTC. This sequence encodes CASSLASGAFYEQYF.

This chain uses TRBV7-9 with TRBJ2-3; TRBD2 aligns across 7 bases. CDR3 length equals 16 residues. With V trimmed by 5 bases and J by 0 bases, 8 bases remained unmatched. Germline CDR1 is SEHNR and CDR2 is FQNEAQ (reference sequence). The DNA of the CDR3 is TGTGCCAGCAGCCCTACACTTAGCGGGAGCACAGATACGCAGTATTTT. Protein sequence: CASSPTLSGSTDTQYF. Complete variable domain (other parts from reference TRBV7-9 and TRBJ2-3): DTGVSQNPRHKITKRGQNVTFRCDPISEHNRLYWYRQTLGQGPEFLTYFQNEAQLEKSRLLSDRFSAERPKGSFSTLEIQRTEQGDSAMYLCASSPTLSGSTDTQYFGPGTRLTVL.

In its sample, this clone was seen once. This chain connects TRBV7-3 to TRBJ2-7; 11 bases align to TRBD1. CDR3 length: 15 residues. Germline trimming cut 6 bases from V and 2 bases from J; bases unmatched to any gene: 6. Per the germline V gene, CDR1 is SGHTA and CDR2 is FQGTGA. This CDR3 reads CASREAGQGAYEQYF. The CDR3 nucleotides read TGTGCCAGCAGGGAGGCGGGACAGGGGGCCTACGAGCAGTACTTC.

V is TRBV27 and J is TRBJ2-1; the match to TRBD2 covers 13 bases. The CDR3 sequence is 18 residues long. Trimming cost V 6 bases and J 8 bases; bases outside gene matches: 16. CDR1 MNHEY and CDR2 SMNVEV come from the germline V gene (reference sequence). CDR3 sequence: CASSLLGLAGAPRDEQFF. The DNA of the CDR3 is TGTGCCAGCAGCTTACTCGGACTAGCGGGAGCCCCGAGAGATGAGCAGTTCTTC.

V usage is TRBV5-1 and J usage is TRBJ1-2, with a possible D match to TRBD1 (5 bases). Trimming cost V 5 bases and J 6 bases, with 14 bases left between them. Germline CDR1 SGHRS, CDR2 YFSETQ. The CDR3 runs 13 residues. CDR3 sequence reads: CASSPDSPHGYTF. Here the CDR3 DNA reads TGCGCCAGCAGTCCCGACAGCCCTCATGGCTACACCTTC.

The CDR3 DNA sequence: TGTGCCAGCAGTTCCCCCCGTTCCGCGGGAGGGCTCCAGAGGTACGAGCAGTACTTC. It specifies CASSSPRSAGGLQRYEQYF. This chain joins TRBV28 and TRBJ2-7; 9 bases align to TRBD2. The CDR3 length is 19 residues. CDR1 and CDR2 from the germline V gene are MDHEN and SYDVKM. V trimming: 4 bases; J trimming: 4 bases; junction bases outside the gene matches: 20.

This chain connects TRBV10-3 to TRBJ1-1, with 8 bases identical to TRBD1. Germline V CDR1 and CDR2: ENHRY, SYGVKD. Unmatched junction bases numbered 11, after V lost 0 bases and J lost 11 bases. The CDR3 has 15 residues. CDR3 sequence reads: CAISESGATGAYAFF. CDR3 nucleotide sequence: TGTGCCATCAGTGAGTCGGGGGCGACAGGGGCGTATGCTTTCTTT.

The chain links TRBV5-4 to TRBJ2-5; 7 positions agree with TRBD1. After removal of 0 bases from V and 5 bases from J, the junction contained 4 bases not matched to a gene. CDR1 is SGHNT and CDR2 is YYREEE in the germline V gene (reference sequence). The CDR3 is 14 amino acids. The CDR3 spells CASSLEQGTETQYF. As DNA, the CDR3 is TGTGCCAGCAGCTTGGAACAGGGGACGGAGACCCAGTACTTC.